This TCR beta chain was sequenced during a study of T cells in tumors after PD-1 blockade. General observations from the study: Peripheral recruitment is suggested, as some novel exhausted tumor clones were in pre-treatment blood.

This table comes from immunoSEQ multiplex PCR, and its TCRdb copy is limited to in-frame clones, with some not included. The sample shows fewer than 2,500 clones, just under 70% of them seen only once. Turning to this clone: Its antigen remains unidentified.

The clonotype comes from a human donor with basal cell carcinoma. This material consisted of tumor tissue, taken before anti-PD-1 treatment.

CDR3 protein: CASSPPRGAGANVLTF. The CDR3 DNA is TGTGCCAGCTCACCACCGCGCGGGGCTGGGGCCAACGTCCTGACTTTC. The chain uses TRBV18 and TRBJ2-6; D perhaps matches TRBD2 (6 bases). The CDR3 is 16 amino acids. V lost 0 bases, J lost 2 bases, and 8 bases lay in between. CDR1 is KGHSH, CDR2 LQKENI, per germline.